The clone carrying this TCR beta chain was seen at least ten times. TCRdb re-analysed the 5' RACE reads in MiXCR, keeping a single row per CDR3 protein. The table includes some 85,000 distinct CDR3 sequences, more than 4.5% detected once. The data belong to a study of T cells of healthy individuals. Trimming removed 10 bases from V and 3 bases from J, with 23 bases in between. The CDR3 covers 16 residues. In germline, CDR1 is MNHEY, CDR2 SVGAGI. The chain recombines TRBV6-5 with TRBJ2-3; no clear D gene. The source of this sequence is a female donor in good health. CDR3 nucleotide sequence: TGTGCCACCTACTCTAGAGCGCAATCCGGAACAGATACGCAGTATTTT. Translation: CATYSRAQSGTDTQYF.